A single sample is the source of the 15 T cell receptor beta chains below, sequenced in a study of Graves' ophthalmopathy and Graves' hyperthyroidism (dated by TCRdb to the late 2010s). Reads for this sample came from an Illumina HiSeq 2000. For repertoire sequencing, the TCR beta CDR3 regions were amplified from RNA transcripts. The first round of RT-PCR was done with HTBI primers and the Qiagen OneStep RT-PCR kit, and was followed by a second round of multiplex PCR, then size selection and purification. The public reads were reanalyzed by TCRdb: fastp trimming at Q25, MiXCR alignment, in-frame beta chains only. When rows share a CDR3 protein, they turn into one entry using the most common DNA and genes. This sample is represented by 200,000 to 250,000 distinct CDR3 sequences; approximately 42% of them were singletons. The top ten hold around 47% of the sample. Sequences were obtained from peripheral blood. These receptors all come from an adult man with Graves' ophthalmopathy.

In this sample, this clonotype turned up a few times. In DNA form, the CDR3 reads TGTGCCAGCAGCCGTTCCGAGGGAGGAAACACCATATATTTT. Protein product: CASSRSEGGNTIYF. This chain joins TRBV3-1 and TRBJ1-3; unclear D gene. Trimming shortened V by 4 bases and J by 4 bases, and 11 bases separated the two germline ends. The length of the CDR3 is 14 residues. The germline V gene encodes CDR1 LGHDT and CDR2 YNNKEL (reference sequence).

The chain has TRBV2 and TRBJ2-5; D is tentatively TRBD1 or TRBD2 (5 bases each). This CDR3 contains 14 residues. Germline V gene sequence: CDR1 SNHLY, CDR2 FYNNEI. With 7 bases removed from V and 4 bases from J, the gap between germline ends came to 16 bases. CDR3 in DNA: TGTGCCAGCATTGGGACCGATGGCCGAGAGACCCAGTACTTC. Translated, it gives CASIGTDGRETQYF. The whole variable domain, filled in from reference TRBV2 and TRBJ2-5, reads EPEVTQTPSHQVTQMGQEVILRCVPISNHLYFYWYRQILGQKVEFLVSFYNNEISEKSEIFDDQFSVERPDGSNFTLKIRSTKLEDSAMYFCASIGTDGRETQYFGPGTRLLVL.

The genes are TRBV19 and TRBJ2-2; 8 nucleotides line up with TRBD2. The CDR3 extends over 16 amino acids. Germline V gene data show CDR1 as LNHDA and CDR2 as SQIVND (reference sequence). J lost 4 bases, V lost 9 bases, and 13 bases had no gene match. CDR3 DNA sequence: TGTGCCAGCCGGGGGGGGCCCCCGGGAGGCACCGGGGAGCTGTTTTTT. Residues: CASRGGPPGGTGELFF.

CDR3 sequence: CASSWSGGSSYEQYF. CDR3 nucleotides: TGTGCCAGCAGCTGGAGCGGGGGTAGCTCCTACGAGCAGTACTTC. The J gene is TRBJ2-7, the V gene TRBV13, with TRBD2 matching 8 bases. The junction had 5 bases not matched to a gene; V was cut back by 4 bases and J by 0 bases. Germline CDR1 PRHDT, CDR2 FYEKMQ (reference sequence). The CDR3 sequence is 15 residues long. Full variable domain (remainder filled in from reference TRBV13 and TRBJ2-7): AAGVIQSPRHLIKEKRETATLKCYPIPRHDTVYWYQQGPGQDPQFLISFYEKMQSDKGSIPDRFSAQQFSDYHSELNMSSLELGDSALYFCASSWSGGSSYEQYFGPGTRLTVT.

Comment on this clonotype: An end of the junction differs from the germline gene, which may be a read error. The CDR3 spells CATTGTRTGGSFNYSYTF. CDR3 nucleotides: TGTGCCACCACCGGTACCCGGACAGGGGGCTCCTTCAACTATAGCTACACCTTC. The chain uses TRBV24-1 and TRBJ1-2, with 11 positions matching TRBD1. Germline V CDR1 and CDR2: KGHDR, SFDVKD. CDR3 size: 18 residues.

The J gene is TRBJ2-7, the V gene TRBV12-3 or TRBV12-4, with 13 bases fitting TRBD2. This CDR3 region has 18 residues. V shed 1 base, J shed 3 bases, and the junction held 9 bases outside the gene matches. Written as DNA, the CDR3 is TGTGCCAGCAGTTTAGAAGGACTAGCGGGGGTGTACGGCTACGAGCAGTACTTC. Amino acid sequence: CASSLEGLAGVYGYEQYF.

Remarks on this clonotype: A read error may be the cause here, since a much bigger clone is one base away. V usage is TRBV29-1 and J usage is TRBJ2-7; D possibly corresponds to TRBD1 (5 bases). The V and J ends lost 4 bases and 3 bases respectively, with 16 bases between them. Germline CDR1 SQVTM, CDR2 ANQGSEA. The CDR3 is 14 amino acids. Here the CDR3 reads CSVGLRTPSYEQYF. The CDR3 DNA reads as TGCAGCGTTGGGCTTCGGACACCAAGCTACGAGCAGTACTTC.

The CDR3 loop reads CASSLGGSIEQYF. CDR3 sequence (DNA): TGTGCCAGCAGCTTAGGTGGGTCCATCGAGCAGTACTTC. The chain links TRBV7-9 to TRBJ2-7; D not certain. The V gene's germline CDR1 is SEHNR and CDR2 FQNEAQ (reference sequence). V lost 1 base, J lost 6 bases, and 10 bases lay in between. CDR3 length: 13 residues.

The rearrangement joins TRBV19 to TRBJ1-1, with unresolved D. CDR3 length equals 15 residues. The V gene's germline CDR1 is LNHDA and CDR2 SQIVND (reference sequence). V dropped 1 base and J dropped 0 bases, with 9 bases sitting between them. The CDR3 nucleotides are TGTGCCAGTAGTATAGGGGCGGGAATGAACACTGAAGCTTTCTTT. This encodes CASSIGAGMNTEAFF.

CDR3 sequence: CASSEARQATEAFF. CDR3 in DNA: TGTGCCAGCAGTGAAGCACGACAGGCAACTGAAGCTTTCTTT. V usage is TRBV2 and J usage is TRBJ1-1; tentative D call: TRBD1 (6 bases). In germline, CDR1 is SNHLY, CDR2 FYNNEI. This CDR3 is 14 amino acids long. V was shortened by 0 bases and J by 5 bases, with 10 bases between the two germline ends.

The DNA of the CDR3 is TGTGCCATCGGGGAGCTGTTTTTT. Its protein product is CAIGELFF. The chain employs TRBV14 and TRBJ2-2, with D hard to call. V was shortened by 10 bases and J by 7 bases, with 1 base between the two germline ends. Germline CDR1 and CDR2: SGHDN and FVKESK. This CDR3 has 8 amino acids.

The chain uses TRBV6-5 and TRBJ1-2; 9 nucleotides line up with TRBD1. Looked up from germline, CDR1 is MNHEY and CDR2 is SVGAGI. The CDR3 has 12 amino acids. Trimming removed 5 bases from V and 8 bases from J; junction bases left unmatched: 3. The CDR3 spells CASSPQGAGYTF. For the CDR3, the DNA is TGTGCCAGCAGTCCACAGGGGGCAGGCTACACCTTC.

The V call is TRBV28, the J call TRBJ2-7; D could derive from TRBD1 or TRBD2 (5 bases each). CDR3 length equals 15 residues. The V end lost 4 bases, the J end lost 1 base, and 14 bases lay between the germline ends. Germline CDR1 MDHEN, CDR2 SYDVKM. CDR3 region: CASSSAGTGSYEQYF. The CDR3 nucleotides are TGTGCCAGCAGTTCCGCAGGGACGGGTTCCTACGAGCAGTACTTC. The full variable domain, completed using reference TRBV28 and TRBJ2-7, is DVKVTQSSRYLVKRTGEKVFLECVQDMDHENMFWYRQDPGLGLRLIYFSYDVKMKEKGDIPEGYSVSREKKERFSLILESASTNQTSMYLCASSSAGTGSYEQYFGPGTRLTVT.

This chain uses TRBV12-3 or TRBV12-4 with TRBJ2-2; 10 positions match TRBD2. V gave up 2 bases and J gave up 4 bases; unmatched junction bases: 7. The CDR3 is 17 amino acids. The CDR3 loop reads CASSLRLAGVPTGELFF. The DNA for the CDR3 is TGTGCCAGCAGTTTAAGGCTAGCGGGGGTCCCCACCGGGGAGCTGTTTTTT.

This clonotype was counted once. The chain uses TRBV5-1 and TRBJ1-2; 10 positions match TRBD1. V shed 4 bases and J 5 bases; nucleotides not matched to a gene: 8. Germline V gene sequence: CDR1 SGHRS, CDR2 YFSETQ. This CDR3 has 15 residues. CDR3 sequence (DNA): TGCGCCAGCAGCCAAAGCACGGGACAGGGGTATGGCTACACCTTC. It codes for CASSQSTGQGYGYTF.